Following are 2 T cell receptor beta chains from one sample sequenced in a study of blood T cells in healthy people across ages. The use of a sample-barcoded 5' primer and a J-beta primer mix characterized a second PCR of roughly 7 to 11 cycles. TCRdb processed the 5' RACE reads anew with MiXCR; each CDR3 protein has one entry. The profile shows approximately 800,000 distinct CDR3 sequences, around 68% of them singletons. Sequences were obtained from blood. Receptors originate from a man aged 30 to 45 in good health.

This chain uses TRBV4-2 with TRBJ2-7, with D possibly TRBD2 on 6 matching bases. Looked up from germline, CDR1 is LGHNA and CDR2 is YNFKEQ. This CDR3 region has 15 residues. V lost 0 bases and J lost 1, with 10 bases in between. CDR3 DNA: TGTGCCAGCAGCCAAGACAGGGAGGTATCCTACGAGCAGTACTTC. Its protein is CASSQDREVSYEQYF.

The chain couples TRBV4-3 to TRBJ1-1; 8 positions agree with TRBD1. This CDR3 has 15 residues. The V and J ends lost 0 bases and 5 bases, in that order; junction bases with no gene match: 5. Germline-derived CDR1 and CDR2 are LGHNA and YSLEER. The CDR3 protein is CASSQESGGHTEAFF. The CDR3 DNA reads as TGCGCCAGCAGCCAAGAATCAGGGGGCCATACTGAAGCTTTCTTT.